These 30 T cell receptor beta chains came from one sample sequenced in a study of OX40 agonist ivuxolimab in advanced cancers. TCRdb keeps only in-frame clones here, not all; method: immunoSEQ multiplex PCR. The sample has some 66,000 clones, 80% to 85% seen once; the top ten hold approximately 2.3%. The material was CD4+ or CD8+ T cells sorted from blood, obtained in a trial of the OX40 agonist ivuxolimab. The receptors come from an adult with an advanced solid tumor such as melanoma, head and neck, liver or kidney cancer.

The chain is built from TRBV7-9 and TRBJ2-6; 8 bases fit TRBD1. From germline, CDR1 is SEHNR and CDR2 FQNEAQ (reference sequence). V shed 5 bases, J shed 4 bases, and the junction held 7 bases outside the gene matches. This CDR3 spans 16 amino acids. DNA for the CDR3: TGTGCCAGCAGCCCCCAGGGGGCGGGAGGGGCCAACGTCCTGACTTTC. This sequence encodes CASSPQGAGGANVLTF. Full variable domain (missing parts from reference TRBV7-9 and TRBJ2-6): DTGVSQNPRHKITKRGQNVTFRCDPISEHNRLYWYRQTLGQGPEFLTYFQNEAQLEKSRLLSDRFSAERPKGSFSTLEIQRTEQGDSAMYLCASSPQGAGGANVLTFGAGSRLTVL.

This sequence joins TRBV27 and TRBJ2-7; D could derive from TRBD1 or TRBD2 (5 bases each). V was shortened by 6 bases and J by 1 base, with 16 bases between the two germline ends. Germline CDR1 is MNHEY and CDR2 is SMNVEV (reference sequence). The CDR3 is made up of 15 amino acids. CDR3 nucleotides: TGTGCCAGCAGGAGGGATTCAGGGACGTCCTACGAGCAGTACTTC. Its protein product is CASRRDSGTSYEQYF.

The chain is built from TRBV11-2 and TRBJ2-7; a possible D gene is TRBD2 (5 bases). V was trimmed by 4 bases and J by 3 bases, leaving 16 bases between them. In germline, CDR1 is SGHAT, CDR2 FQNNGV. The CDR3 is 15 residues long. Here the CDR3 DNA reads TGTGCCAGCAGCTCAGGACTCAGCGCTTTCTACGAGCAGTACTTC. Its protein is CASSSGLSAFYEQYF. Based on the CDR3 plus reference TRBV11-2 and TRBJ2-7, the full variable domain is EAGVAQSPRYKIIEKRQSVAFWCNPISGHATLYWYQQILGQGPKLLIQFQNNGVVDDSQLPKDRFSAERLKGVDSTLKIQPAKLEDSAVYLCASSSGLSAFYEQYFGPGTRLTVT.

V usage is TRBV19 and J usage is TRBJ1-4; 9 bases line up with TRBD1. The CDR3 length is 18 residues. Germline-derived CDR1 and CDR2 are LNHDA and SQIVND (reference sequence). The junction had 14 bases not matched to a gene; V was cut back by 9 bases and J by 0 bases. In nucleotides, the CDR3 is TGTGCCAGCAGTGGCGACCCGGGACAGGGTGCAACTAATGAAAAACTGTTTTTT. Its protein product is CASSGDPGQGATNEKLFF.

The chain joins TRBV27 to TRBJ1-3; tentatively, D is TRBD1 (5 bases). CDR3 length: 14 residues. Per germline, CDR1 MNHEY and CDR2 SMNVEV (reference sequence). Trimming took off 3 bases at V and 7 bases at J, with 13 bases between the two ends. The CDR3 loop is CASSLNSWGNTIYF. The CDR3 DNA reads as TGTGCCAGCAGTTTGAACTCCTGGGGGAACACCATATATTTT.

The chain joins TRBV10-1 to TRBJ2-5, with 10 bases lining up with TRBD2. The V gene's germline CDR1 is WNHNN and CDR2 SYGVQD (reference sequence). J lost 5 bases, V lost 0 bases, and 18 bases had no gene match. CDR3 length equals 20 residues. CDR3 amino acids: CASSESSGPSIAGGSETQYF. CDR3 in DNA: TGCGCCAGCAGTGAGTCGTCAGGGCCCAGTATAGCGGGAGGTTCGGAGACCCAGTACTTC.

This clone came up a few times. This chain uses TRBV11-2 with TRBJ2-7; maybe TRBD1 (7 bases). The V gene's germline CDR1 is SGHAT and CDR2 FQNNGV. Trimming left V 5 bases short and J 0 bases short, with 20 bases between. The CDR3 is 17 amino acids. Here the CDR3 DNA reads TGTGCCAGCAGCCTAACCGCGGGACAGCCTAGCTCCTACGAGCAGTACTTC. Amino acids: CASSLTAGQPSSYEQYF.

V usage is TRBV19 and J usage is TRBJ2-1; D call uncertain. Germline lookup yields CDR1 LNHDA and CDR2 SQIVND (reference sequence). Deletions cut 3 bases from V and 6 bases from J, with 18 bases between. The CDR3 length is 16 residues. The CDR3 reads CASSIRSGVASNEQFF. The CDR3 nucleotides read TGTGCCAGTAGTATCCGATCTGGGGTTGCTTCCAATGAGCAGTTCTTC.

The chain employs TRBV10-2 and TRBJ2-7, with D possibly being TRBD1 (5 bases). Trimming took off 4 bases at V and 3 bases at J, with 7 bases between the two ends. There are 12 residues in the CDR3. Germline loops: CDR1 WSHSY, CDR2 SAAADI. The DNA of the CDR3 is TGCGCCAGCAGTGTAACAGGCTACGAGCAGTACTTC. Translating gives CASSVTGYEQYF.

The rearrangement links TRBV5-1 to TRBJ2-7; 10 bases align to TRBD2. Germline lookup yields CDR1 SGHRS and CDR2 YFSETQ. This CDR3 is 14 amino acids long. With V trimmed by 2 bases and J by 6 bases, 5 bases remained unmatched. The DNA for the CDR3 is TGCGCCAGCAGCTTTAGCGGGGGGCAAGGCGAGCAGTACTTC. Protein: CASSFSGGQGEQYF.

The J gene is TRBJ2-4, the V gene TRBV25-1; D remains unclear. Germline loops: CDR1 MGHDK, CDR2 SYGVNS. The CDR3 runs to 16 residues. V was pared by 2 bases and J by 0 bases, with 11 bases between. The CDR3 spells CASSERPDGAKNIQYF. In DNA form, the CDR3 reads TGTGCCAGCAGTGAACGGCCCGACGGAGCCAAAAACATTCAGTACTTC.

The CDR3 sequence is CASSLNSNYGYTF. The DNA of the CDR3 is TGTGCCAGCAGCTTGAACTCAAACTATGGCTACACCTTC. The chain couples TRBV5-4 to TRBJ1-2; D gene unclear. The CDR3 contains 13 residues. Deletions cut 1 base from V and 2 bases from J, with 6 bases between. Per the germline V gene, CDR1 is SGHNT and CDR2 is YYREEE (reference sequence). Filled out from reference TRBV5-4 and TRBJ1-2, the complete variable domain reads ETGVTQSPTHLIKTRGQQVTLRCSSQSGHNTVSWYQQALGQGPQFIFQYYREEENGRGNFPPRFSGLQFPNYSSELNVNALELDDSALYLCASSLNSNYGYTFGSGTRLTVV.

V is TRBV27 and J is TRBJ2-2; 10 positions match TRBD1. V gave up 2 bases and J gave up 0 bases; unmatched junction bases: 0. This CDR3 is built from 16 residues. The germline V gene has CDR1 MNHEY and CDR2 SMNVEV (reference sequence). The CDR3 region is CASSLGQGANTGELFF. CDR3 bases: TGTGCCAGCAGTTTAGGACAGGGGGCGAACACCGGGGAGCTGTTTTTT.

V gene TRBV7-6 combines with J gene TRBJ2-7; tentatively, D is TRBD2 (6 bases). This CDR3 has 14 amino acids. Germline V gives CDR1 SGHVS, CDR2 FNYEAQ. V was trimmed by 5 bases and J by 2 bases, leaving 13 bases between them. The CDR3 loop reads CASSLSSGPYEQYF. CDR3 sequence (DNA): TGTGCCAGCAGCCTTAGTAGCGGACCCTACGAGCAGTACTTC.

This chain connects TRBV11-2 to TRBJ2-2, with D unresolved. CDR1 SGHAT and CDR2 FQNNGV come from the germline V gene. This CDR3 has 14 amino acids. V was clipped by 5 bases and J by 6 bases, with 13 bases between them. CDR3 protein: CASSRRSGAGELFF. CDR3 coding DNA: TGTGCCAGCAGCAGAAGGTCGGGCGCCGGGGAGCTGTTTTTT.

The chain uses TRBV12-5 and TRBJ2-1; 7 bases match TRBD1. This CDR3 has 15 residues. Germline V gives CDR1 LGHNT, CDR2 FRNRAP. Unmatched junction bases numbered 12, after V lost 6 bases and J lost 7 bases. This CDR3 reads CASGRGQPPGNEQFF. The CDR3 nucleotides are TGTGCTAGTGGACGGGGACAGCCCCCGGGAAATGAGCAGTTCTTC.

This chain connects TRBV23-1 to TRBJ2-7; TRBD2 might be the D (5 bases). TRBV23-1 is designated an ORF whose function remains uncertain. CDR3 size: 15 residues. Trimming pared 4 bases from V and 0 bases from J, leaving 13 bases between. CDR3 nucleotides: TGCGCCAGCAGTCCTGCGCTAGCTGGCTCCTACGAGCAGTACTTC. As protein: CASSPALAGSYEQYF.

The CDR3 DNA reads TGTGCCAGCAGTTTGGAACCGACAACCTACGAGCAGTACTTC. Its translation: CASSLEPTTYEQYF. The chain is built from TRBV28 and TRBJ2-7, with no clear D. Germline V gives CDR1 MDHEN, CDR2 SYDVKM. This CDR3 has 14 residues. V was trimmed by 3 bases and J by 2 bases, leaving 11 bases between them.

The rearrangement links TRBV5-1 to TRBJ2-1; 8 positions match TRBD1. The CDR3 runs to 16 residues. V was pared by 7 bases and J by 3 bases, with 12 bases of the junction left unmatched. Per the germline V gene, CDR1 is SGHRS and CDR2 is YFSETQ. CDR3: CASSFGTGLNYNEQFF. The CDR3 bases are TGCGCCAGCTCCTTTGGGACAGGCCTCAACTACAATGAGCAGTTCTTC.

This rearrangement joins TRBV5-4 to TRBJ2-2; no reliable D call. V was trimmed by 3 bases and J by 0 bases, leaving 6 bases between them. The CDR3 consists of 14 residues. CDR1 and CDR2 (germline): SGHNT, YYREEE (reference sequence). The CDR3 region has the DNA TGTGCCAGCAGCTCAAAAACGAACACCGGGGAGCTGTTTTTT. Residues: CASSSKTNTGELFF.

This chain connects TRBV6-6 to TRBJ1-2; maybe TRBD1 (5 bases). The germline V gene has CDR1 MNHNY and CDR2 SVGAGI (reference sequence). CDR3 length equals 14 residues. The V and J ends lost 2 bases and 7 bases respectively, with 14 bases between them. The chain's CDR3 is CASSYSQDSGGYTF. The CDR3 region has the DNA TGTGCCAGCAGTTACAGCCAAGACAGCGGTGGCTACACCTTC.

The chain joins TRBV29-1 to TRBJ2-5; the D gene could be TRBD1 or TRBD2 (5 bases each). Germline V gene sequence: CDR1 SQVTM, CDR2 ANQGSEA. Trimming removed 7 bases from V and 3 bases from J, with 6 bases in between. This CDR3 is 10 amino acids long. The CDR3 loop is CSGGEETQYF. The DNA of the CDR3 is TGCAGCGGAGGGGAAGAGACCCAGTACTTC.

The chain is built from TRBV5-1 and TRBJ1-3; D may be TRBD1 (5 bases). The V gene lost 1 base and the J gene lost 1 base, with 12 bases spanning the gap. Germline V gene data show CDR1 as SGHRS and CDR2 as YFSETQ. This CDR3 has 16 residues. CDR3 nucleotides: TGCGCCAGCAGCTTGACAGGACTTTATTCTGGAAACACCATATATTTT. Its protein is CASSLTGLYSGNTIYF.

This clone was counted a single time. The chain joins TRBV6-6 to TRBJ2-1; weak D call: TRBD2 (5 bases). Trimming cost V 5 bases and J 10 bases, with 24 bases left between them. The CDR3 loop spans 16 amino acids. Germline V gene data show CDR1 as MNHNY and CDR2 as SVGAGI (reference sequence). As DNA, the CDR3 is TGTGCCAGCAGTGCTCTGGGAGCGGAGCGACAATCAGAGCAGTTCTTC. Translating it yields CASSALGAERQSEQFF.

The chain is built from TRBV5-1 and TRBJ2-5, with D possibly being TRBD2 (6 bases). V was pared by 7 bases and J by 5 bases, with 15 bases between. The CDR3 is 13 residues long. CDR1 and CDR2 (germline): SGHRS, YFSETQ. The CDR3: CASPFWGEETQYF. The CDR3 DNA reads TGCGCCAGCCCTTTTTGGGGGGAGGAGACCCAGTACTTC.

CDR3 nucleotides: TGTGCCAGCAGCGTAGCTAGCGGGAGGGGGGAGACCCAGTACTTC. As protein: CASSVASGRGETQYF. The chain employs TRBV9 and TRBJ2-5, with 12 nucleotides matching TRBD2. CDR3 length equals 15 residues. V trimming: 0 bases; J trimming: 5 bases; junction bases outside the gene matches: 2. Germline values: CDR1 SGDLS, CDR2 YYNGEE. The variable domain in full, with the rest retrieved from reference TRBV9 and TRBJ2-5, is DSGVTQTPKHLITATGQRVTLRCSPRSGDLSVYWYQQSLDQGLQFLIQYYNGEERAKGNILERFSAQQFPDLHSELNLSSLELGDSALYFCASSVASGRGETQYFGPGTRLLVL.

In nucleotides, the CDR3 is TGCGCCAGCAGCTTAGGGGGCGCGGACAATGAGCAGTTCTTC. The encoded protein is CASSLGGADNEQFF. J is TRBJ2-1 and V is TRBV5-1; 7 bases are shared with TRBD1. V dropped 2 bases and J dropped 5; count of bases not matched to a gene: 4. This CDR3 is 14 amino acids long. The V gene's germline CDR1 is SGHRS and CDR2 YFSETQ.

The chain links TRBV6-5 to TRBJ2-7; no firm D call. Germline values: CDR1 MNHEY, CDR2 SVGAGI. The CDR3 contains 13 residues. Trimming pared 6 bases from V and 6 bases from J, leaving 15 bases between. Here the CDR3 reads CASRARRQSEQYF. The DNA of the CDR3 is TGTGCCAGCAGGGCTAGACGGCAGTCCGAGCAGTACTTC.

The chain uses TRBV4-3 and TRBJ2-1; D remains ambiguous. Trimming took 1 base from V and 0 from J, leaving 7 bases between them. The CDR3 loop spans 15 amino acids. From germline, CDR1 is LGHNA and CDR2 YSLEER. CDR3 loop: CASSQVASSYNEQFF. In DNA, the CDR3 is TGCGCCAGCAGCCAAGTCGCGAGCTCCTACAATGAGCAGTTCTTC.

This chain uses TRBV6-1 with TRBJ1-4; a possible D gene is TRBD1 (6 bases). Germline lookup yields CDR1 MNHNS and CDR2 SASEGT. V was shortened by 5 bases and J by 4 bases, with 14 bases between the two germline ends. The CDR3 runs 15 residues. The CDR3, as DNA: TGTGCCAGCAGTCCGCCAGGGGAACATAATGAAAAACTGTTTTTT. Translating it yields CASSPPGEHNEKLFF.